These 30 T cell receptor beta chains share one sample of origin, sequenced in a study of PD-L1 blockade in urothelial cancer. TCRdb's table, derived via immunoSEQ multiplex PCR, lists solely in-frame clones and lacks some. This sample has tens of thousands of clones, with roughly 80% found just once. Sequencing was performed on PBMCs, taken around atezolizumab (anti-PD-L1) treatment. The receptors come from a man between 65 and 80 years old with urothelial cancer.

The genes are TRBV19 and TRBJ2-3; D possibly corresponds to TRBD1 (6 bases). The CDR3 covers 14 residues. The V gene's germline CDR1 is LNHDA and CDR2 SQIVND (reference sequence). Deletions cut 6 bases from V and 2 bases from J, with 12 bases between. The CDR3 loop is CASSEQGFTDTQYF. Written as DNA, the CDR3 is TGTGCCAGTAGCGAACAGGGTTTCACAGATACGCAGTATTTT. Full variable domain (rest looked up from reference TRBV19 and TRBJ2-3): DGGITQSPKYLFRKEGQNVTLSCEQNLNHDAMYWYRQDPGQGLRLIYYSQIVNDFQKGDIAEGYSVSREKKESFPLTVTSAQKNPTAFYLCASSEQGFTDTQYFGPGTRLTVL.

The chain combines TRBV30 with TRBJ1-2, with 8 bases aligning to TRBD1. The CDR3 runs 12 residues. V trimming: 2 bases; J trimming: 8 bases; junction bases outside the gene matches: 4. Looked up from germline, CDR1 is GTSNPN and CDR2 is SVGIG (reference sequence). CDR3 sequence reads: CAWSWTGNGYTF. The CDR3 coding sequence is TGTGCCTGGAGTTGGACAGGGAACGGCTACACCTTC.

The rearrangement uses TRBV7-8 and TRBJ2-1, with 7 bases lining up with TRBD2. Germline CDR1 SGHVS, CDR2 FQNEAQ. The CDR3 runs to 15 residues. Losses at the gene ends were 5 bases for V and 2 bases for J; bases not matched to a gene: 6. CDR3 sequence (DNA): TGTGCCAGCAGCCCCCCAGCGGGAACCTACAATGAGCAGTTCTTC. It translates to CASSPPAGTYNEQFF.

V gene TRBV19 combines with J gene TRBJ2-3; TRBD1 agrees at 10 bases. V lost 6 bases to trimming and J lost 6 bases; unmatched junction nucleotides: 15. The CDR3 has 17 residues. Germline-derived CDR1 and CDR2 are LNHDA and SQIVND (reference sequence). The DNA for the CDR3 is TGTGCCAGTAGCCGACCGATTCGGGACAGGGGAACGGATACGCAGTATTTT. It translates to CASSRPIRDRGTDTQYF.

V and J are TRBV7-8 and TRBJ1-2; no firm D call. Germline V CDR1 and CDR2: SGHVS, FQNEAQ. This CDR3 is 14 amino acids long. Trimming left V 5 bases short and J 6 bases short, with 16 bases between. CDR3 region: CASSPGSYVDGYTF. For the CDR3, the DNA is TGTGCCAGCAGCCCGGGATCGTACGTTGATGGCTACACCTTC.

This chain joins TRBV5-1 and TRBJ2-7; 15 bases agree with TRBD2. V lost 0 bases and J lost 2; bases outside the gene matches: 3. This CDR3 has 17 amino acids. Per the germline V gene, CDR1 is SGHRS and CDR2 is YFSETQ. DNA for the CDR3: TGCGCCAGCAGCTTGGGGGGGACTAGCGGGAGGACCTACGAGCAGTACTTC. Amino acid sequence: CASSLGGTSGRTYEQYF.

The sample holds a few counts of this clone. J is TRBJ2-7 and V is TRBV9; 12 positions match TRBD1. CDR1 is SGDLS and CDR2 is YYNGEE in the germline V gene. The CDR3 is 16 residues long. V shed 4 bases and J 2 bases; nucleotides not matched to a gene: 7. The CDR3 is CASSPRDRGPAYEQYF. The DNA for the CDR3 is TGTGCCAGCAGCCCCCGGGACAGGGGGCCCGCCTACGAGCAGTACTTC. Variable domain in full (rest from reference TRBV9 and TRBJ2-7): DSGVTQTPKHLITATGQRVTLRCSPRSGDLSVYWYQQSLDQGLQFLIQYYNGEERAKGNILERFSAQQFPDLHSELNLSSLELGDSALYFCASSPRDRGPAYEQYFGPGTRLTVT.

The genes are TRBV4-2 and TRBJ2-1, with 9 nucleotides matching TRBD2. CDR3 size: 16 residues. The junction had 7 bases not matched to a gene; V was cut back by 0 bases and J by 7 bases. Germline CDR1 and CDR2: LGHNA and YNFKEQ. The CDR3 sequence: CASSQEWLAGLNEQFF. In DNA, the CDR3 is TGTGCCAGCAGCCAAGAGTGGCTAGCGGGGCTGAATGAGCAGTTCTTC.

The rearrangement links TRBV4-3 to TRBJ1-2, with D perhaps matching TRBD1 (6 bases). V was pared by 0 bases and J by 3 bases, with 23 bases between. The CDR3 length is 19 residues. Germline CDR1 LGHNA, CDR2 YSLEER. The DNA of the CDR3 is TGCGCCAGCAGCCAAGATCTTACTCCACCAGGGGCGGGTGACTATGGCTACACCTTC. This encodes CASSQDLTPPGAGDYGYTF.

The genes are TRBV6-1 and TRBJ1-5; D remains unclear. This CDR3 is built from 15 residues. CDR1 is MNHNS and CDR2 is SASEGT in the germline V gene. Trimming took 2 bases from V and 4 from J, leaving 12 bases between them. DNA of the CDR3: TGTGCCAGCAGTGAACAGGTCCCCGTAAATCAGCCCCAGCATTTT. It specifies CASSEQVPVNQPQHF.

In DNA form, the CDR3 reads TGTGCCAGCAGGACCACAGGGGCAGATACGCAGTATTTT. This encodes CASRTTGADTQYF. The chain is built from TRBV2 and TRBJ2-3; 7 bases line up with TRBD1. The CDR3 totals 13 residues. V lost 6 bases, J lost 4 bases, and 4 bases stayed unmatched. Per germline, CDR1 SNHLY and CDR2 FYNNEI.

V gene TRBV7-2 combines with J gene TRBJ2-6, with 8 bases aligning to TRBD2. The junction had 4 bases not matched to a gene; V was cut back by 2 bases and J by 4 bases. The CDR3 runs to 16 residues. Germline CDR1 and CDR2: SGHTA and FQGNSA. The CDR3 DNA is TGTGCCAGCAGCTTAAGCGGGGGTTCCGGGGCCAACGTCCTGACTTTC. This encodes CASSLSGGSGANVLTF. Supplemented by reference TRBV7-2 and TRBJ2-6, the full variable domain reads GAGVSQSPSNKVTEKGKDVELRCDPISGHTALYWYRQSLGQGLEFLIYFQGNSAPDKSGLPSDRFSAERTGGSVSTLTIQRTQQEDSAVYLCASSLSGGSGANVLTFGAGSRLTVL.

The V and J genes are TRBV30 and TRBJ2-1; 12 positions match TRBD2. V shed 3 bases, J shed 9 bases, and the junction held 6 bases outside the gene matches. Germline CDR1 reads GTSNPN; CDR2 reads SVGIG (reference sequence). This CDR3 spans 14 amino acids. CDR3 nucleotide sequence: TGTGCCTGGAGCTGGACTAGCGGGATGATTGAGCAGTTCTTC. It specifies CAWSWTSGMIEQFF.

The chain uses TRBV7-2 and TRBJ2-5; D ambiguous. Trimming stripped 5 bases from V and 5 bases from J, with 6 bases between. Germline lookup yields CDR1 SGHTA and CDR2 FQGNSA. The CDR3 consists of 11 residues. CDR3 nucleotide sequence: TGTGCCAGCAGCCAAGCGGAGACCCAGTACTTC. Encoded protein: CASSQAETQYF.

This chain uses TRBV7-9 with TRBJ2-7, with D possibly matching TRBD2 (5 bases). Germline CDR1 is SEHNR and CDR2 is FQNEAQ (reference sequence). V lost 1 base and J lost 3, with 7 bases in between. The CDR3 contains 13 residues. The CDR3 nucleotides are TGTGCCAGCAGCTTAGATGAGGGCTACGAGCAGTACTTC. As protein: CASSLDEGYEQYF. Filled out from reference TRBV7-9 and TRBJ2-7, the complete variable domain reads DTGVSQNPRHKITKRGQNVTFRCDPISEHNRLYWYRQTLGQGPEFLTYFQNEAQLEKSRLLSDRFSAERPKGSFSTLEIQRTEQGDSAMYLCASSLDEGYEQYFGPGTRLTVT.

CDR3: CAGRTPTGGLEEKLFF. For the CDR3, the DNA is TGTGCCGGACGAACCCCAACAGGGGGCCTGGAAGAAAAACTGTTTTTT. This chain connects TRBV30 to TRBJ1-4, with TRBD1 matching 9 bases. This CDR3 region has 16 residues. Trimming at V came to 8 bases and at J to 8 bases, leaving 18 bases not matched to a gene. The V gene's germline CDR1 is GTSNPN and CDR2 SVGIG (reference sequence). The full variable domain, in which reference TRBV30 and TRBJ1-4 provide the parts outside the CDR3, is SQTIHQWPATLVQPVGSPLSLECTVEGTSNPNLYWYRQAAGRGLQLLFYSVGIGQISSEVPQNLSASRPQDRQFILSSKKLLLSDSGFYLCAGRTPTGGLEEKLFFGSGTQLSVL.

The chain has TRBV27 and TRBJ2-1; 8 nucleotides match TRBD2. CDR1 and CDR2 from the germline V gene are MNHEY and SMNVEV (reference sequence). This CDR3 is built from 15 residues. J lost 6 bases, V lost 5 bases, and 9 bases had no gene match. CDR3 nucleotides: TGTGCCAGCAGTCCCCGCCTAGCGGGTTCCAATGAGCAGTTCTTC. Amino acids: CASSPRLAGSNEQFF.

Here the CDR3 reads CAWSPIQGGGNIQYF. The CDR3 bases are TGTGCCTGGAGTCCTATACAGGGGGGTGGAAACATTCAGTACTTC. This chain connects TRBV30 to TRBJ2-4; 8 nucleotides agree with TRBD1. CDR1 and CDR2 (germline): GTSNPN, SVGIG (reference sequence). Losses at the gene ends were 2 bases for V and 6 bases for J; bases not matched to a gene: 9. The CDR3 length is 15 residues.

This clone was recorded once. V and J are TRBV4-3 and TRBJ2-5; TRBD2 agrees at 12 bases. V shed 0 bases and J 3 bases; nucleotides not matched to a gene: 5. The CDR3 extends over 17 amino acids. Per germline, CDR1 LGHNA and CDR2 YSLEER. As DNA, the CDR3 is TGCGCCAGCAGCCAAGAACCCGGACTAGCGGGGAAAGAGACCCAGTACTTC. Its protein product is CASSQEPGLAGKETQYF.

CDR3 residues: CASSLLAPSTGELFF. The CDR3 region has the DNA TGTGCCAGCAGCTTATTAGCTCCCAGCACCGGGGAGCTGTTTTTT. This chain links TRBV7-9 with TRBJ2-2; no clear D. Trimming pared 2 bases from V and 4 bases from J, leaving 11 bases between. CDR3 length: 15 amino acids. Germline V gene lookup returns CDR1 SEHNR and CDR2 FQNEAQ (reference sequence).

This clone was picked up a small number of times. The V call is TRBV6-5, the J call TRBJ2-7; TRBD1 aligns across 10 bases. The CDR3 consists of 12 residues. After removal of 6 bases from V and 5 bases from J, the junction contained 1 base not matched to a gene. CDR1 is MNHEY, CDR2 SVGAGI, per germline. This chain's CDR3 is CASRGTGDEQYF. The CDR3 coding sequence is TGTGCCAGCAGGGGGACAGGGGACGAGCAGTACTTC.

A single count supports this clone. The CDR3 coding sequence is TGTGCCAGCAGCAAGACGGAACAGCCCTCTGGAAACACCATATATTTT. Protein product: CASSKTEQPSGNTIYF. This chain joins TRBV21-1 and TRBJ1-3; the listed D gene, TRBD1, was not tested against the DNA. TRBV21-1 is labeled a pseudogene. There are 16 residues in the CDR3.

This clone showed up just a few times. This chain connects TRBV29-1 to TRBJ2-7, with 7 bases lining up with TRBD2. The CDR3 contains 13 residues. Germline loops: CDR1 SQVTM, CDR2 ANQGSEA. The V and J ends lost 4 bases and 7 bases, in that order; junction bases with no gene match: 10. In DNA, the CDR3 is TGCAGCGTTGGTTTTGGCGGGAGTACTGAGCAGTACTTC. Protein: CSVGFGGSTEQYF.

This rearrangement joins TRBV4-1 to TRBJ1-2, with unresolved D. The CDR3 consists of 17 residues. V was trimmed by 0 bases and J by 5 bases, leaving 19 bases between them. Per germline, CDR1 MGHRA and CDR2 YSYEKL. This CDR3 is CASSQEISGSERYGYTF. In DNA form, the CDR3 reads TGCGCCAGCAGCCAAGAAATCTCTGGCAGCGAAAGATATGGCTACACCTTC.

V is TRBV9 and J is TRBJ2-7; 9 bases line up with TRBD1. The J segment lost 6 bases and the V segment lost 0 bases, leaving 4 bases of the junction unmatched. The CDR3 extends over 14 amino acids. Germline CDR1 SGDLS, CDR2 YYNGEE. The CDR3 loop is CASSVGDRVGEQYF. The CDR3 DNA is TGTGCCAGCAGCGTAGGGGACAGGGTCGGCGAGCAGTACTTC.

The rearrangement links TRBV9 to TRBJ2-3; perhaps TRBD2 as D (6 bases). V was trimmed by 1 base and J by 7 bases, leaving 13 bases between them. This CDR3 comprises 14 residues. Per germline, CDR1 SGDLS and CDR2 YYNGEE. Here the CDR3 DNA reads TGTGCCAGCAGCGTAACGCTGCGGGGAAATACGCAGTATTTT. Translating gives CASSVTLRGNTQYF. Together with reference TRBV9 and TRBJ2-3, the CDR3 gives the full variable domain: DSGVTQTPKHLITATGQRVTLRCSPRSGDLSVYWYQQSLDQGLQFLIQYYNGEERAKGNILERFSAQQFPDLHSELNLSSLELGDSALYFCASSVTLRGNTQYFGPGTRLTVL.

This clone has more than one count but fewer than ten. The chain employs TRBV7-9 and TRBJ2-2, with 8 nucleotides matching TRBD2. Germline-derived CDR1 and CDR2 are SEHNR and FQNEAQ (reference sequence). This CDR3 is built from 19 residues. After removal of 3 bases from V and 1 base from J, the junction contained 13 bases not matched to a gene. In DNA, the CDR3 is TGTGCCAGCAGCTTTACTGGGCCCCAGACTAGCGAGAACACCGGGGAGCTGTTTTTT. Protein: CASSFTGPQTSENTGELFF.

This clone was detected a few times. The chain employs TRBV9 and TRBJ2-5, with 10 bases lining up with TRBD1. This CDR3 comprises 15 residues. Germline loops: CDR1 SGDLS, CDR2 YYNGEE. V shed 2 bases, J shed 2 bases, and the junction held 3 bases outside the gene matches. CDR3: CASSVRQGAQETQYF. CDR3 nucleotides: TGTGCCAGCAGCGTGAGACAGGGGGCACAAGAGACCCAGTACTTC. Complete variable domain (other parts from reference TRBV9 and TRBJ2-5): DSGVTQTPKHLITATGQRVTLRCSPRSGDLSVYWYQQSLDQGLQFLIQYYNGEERAKGNILERFSAQQFPDLHSELNLSSLELGDSALYFCASSVRQGAQETQYFGPGTRLLVL.

The J gene is TRBJ2-4, the V gene TRBV19; D might be TRBD1 (6 bases). Germline V gene lookup returns CDR1 LNHDA and CDR2 SQIVND (reference sequence). The V end was cut by 7 bases, the J end by 3 bases, with 16 bases between. This CDR3 is built from 15 residues. The CDR3 loop reads CASIEQGMGKNIQYF. CDR3 DNA sequence: TGTGCCAGTATCGAACAGGGAATGGGCAAAAACATTCAGTACTTC.

This clone occurred once. This chain links TRBV7-3 with TRBJ1-2; tentatively, D is TRBD1 (5 bases). Between the trimmed V and J ends, which lost 2 bases and 4 bases, there was a span of 8 bases. Germline-derived CDR1 and CDR2 are SGHTA and FQGTGA. The CDR3 is made up of 13 amino acids. As DNA, the CDR3 is TGTGCCAGCAGCTTAGGGGGGTCCTATGGCTACACCTTC. As protein: CASSLGGSYGYTF.